One sample yielded the 4 T cell receptor beta chains listed below, sequenced in a study of shared clonotypes between healthy human individuals. TCRdb keeps only in-frame clones here, not all; method: immunoSEQ multiplex PCR. The table includes some 2,400,000 clones, approximately 96% detected once. The material sequenced was naive CD4+ T cells sorted from blood. Indicated subset: CD45RA+ positively selected. All receptors come from a young man in good health.

V is TRBV18 and J is TRBJ2-1; 9 bases agree with TRBD2. The CDR3 spans 15 residues. J gave up 5 bases and V 5 bases, and 7 bases lay outside the gene matches. Germline-derived CDR1 and CDR2 are KGHSH and LQKENI. The CDR3 bases are TGTGCCAGCTCAAAGGGACTAGCAGGACACAATGAGCAGTTCTTC. It yields the protein CASSKGLAGHNEQFF.

The rearrangement links TRBV5-6 to TRBJ2-1, with 7 bases lining up with TRBD1. CDR1 and CDR2 from the germline V gene are SGHDT and YYEEEE. V trimming: 6 bases; J trimming: 6 bases; junction bases outside the gene matches: 18. The CDR3 has 17 amino acids. The CDR3 nucleotides are TGTGCCAGCACCCTTCGCAGCCCGGGACAGCAAAGCAATGAGCAGTTCTTC. Its protein is CASTLRSPGQQSNEQFF.

As for this clone: This sample also contains other DNA sequences that code for the same CDR3. V gene TRBV28 combines with J gene TRBJ1-2, with TRBD1 as a possible D gene (6 bases). Germline V gene lookup returns CDR1 MDHEN and CDR2 SYDVKM. The CDR3 sequence is 13 residues long. V lost 4 bases, J lost 4 bases, and 10 bases lay in between. CDR3 region: CASSSGAGYGYTF. DNA of the CDR3: TGTGCCAGCAGTTCAGGGGCGGGCTATGGCTACACCTTC.

As concerns this clone: The same CDR3 is also encoded by other DNA sequences in this sample. The chain combines TRBV6-1 with TRBJ2-1, with D possibly TRBD1 on 5 matching bases. V gave up 6 bases and J gave up 4 bases, with 7 bases separating them. The CDR3 has 12 residues. Germline CDR1 is MNHNS and CDR2 is SASEGT. In nucleotides, the CDR3 is TGTGCCAGCAGCAGACAGTACAATGAGCAGTTCTTC. Translation: CASSRQYNEQFF.